Reported below is one T cell receptor beta chain. These data belong to a study of blood T cell repertoires in COVID-19. In the study overall: The United States, Italy and Spain supplied acute and convalescent COVID-19 samples. The cDNA or gDNA used as material had been derived from T cells, B-cell-depleted T cells, or PBMCs.

Source study methods: Nucleated cell number was recorded as an estimate derived from reference gene primer amplification. Some clones are missing from TCRdb's copy, which holds only in-frame ones; the method was immunoSEQ multiplex PCR. V, J and clone size derive from that table, while D and trimming were established from the DNA sequence. The repertoire holds about 360,000 clones, with around 83% as singletons. This CDR3 is built from 14 residues. Unmatched junction bases numbered 8, after V lost 5 bases and J lost 8 bases. The germline CDR1 and CDR2 sequences are SGHNT and YYREEE (reference sequence).

V and J are TRBV5-4 and TRBJ1-2; the match to TRBD1 covers 11 bases. What was sequenced was peripheral blood. The clonotype originates from a man aged 30 to 39 with active or convalescent COVID-19. The CDR3 DNA follows: TGTGCCAGCAGGCCCGGGACAGGGGGGTACGGCTACACCTTC. It is translated as CASRPGTGGYGYTF.